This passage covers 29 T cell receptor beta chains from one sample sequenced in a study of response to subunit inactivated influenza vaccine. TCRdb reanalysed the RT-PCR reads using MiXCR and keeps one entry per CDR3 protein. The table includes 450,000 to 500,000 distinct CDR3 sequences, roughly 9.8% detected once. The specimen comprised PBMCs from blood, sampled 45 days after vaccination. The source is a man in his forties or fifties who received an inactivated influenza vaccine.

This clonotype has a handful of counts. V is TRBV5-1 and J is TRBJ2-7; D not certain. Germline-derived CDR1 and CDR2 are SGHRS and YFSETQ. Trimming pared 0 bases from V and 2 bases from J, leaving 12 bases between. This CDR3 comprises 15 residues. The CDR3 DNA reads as TGCGCCAGCAGCTTGGCCACGTCAGCTACCTACGAGCAGTACTTC. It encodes CASSLATSATYEQYF.

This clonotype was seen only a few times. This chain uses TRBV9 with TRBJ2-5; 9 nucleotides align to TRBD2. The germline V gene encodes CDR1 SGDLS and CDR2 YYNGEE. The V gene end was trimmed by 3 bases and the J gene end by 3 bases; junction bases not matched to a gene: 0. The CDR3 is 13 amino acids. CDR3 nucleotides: TGTGCCAGCAGCGGGACTAGCGAAGAGACCCAGTACTTC. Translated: CASSGTSEETQYF.

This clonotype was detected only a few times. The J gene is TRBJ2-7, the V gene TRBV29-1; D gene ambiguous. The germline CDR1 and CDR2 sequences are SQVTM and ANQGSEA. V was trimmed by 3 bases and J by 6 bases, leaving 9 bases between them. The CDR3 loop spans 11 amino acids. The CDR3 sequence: CSVDTLTEQYF. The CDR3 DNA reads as TGCAGCGTTGACACCCTTACCGAGCAGTACTTC.

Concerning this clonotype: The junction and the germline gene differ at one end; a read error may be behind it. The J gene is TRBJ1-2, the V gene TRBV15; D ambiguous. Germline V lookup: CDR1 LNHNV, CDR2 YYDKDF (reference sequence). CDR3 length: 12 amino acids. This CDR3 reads CASSRAGVGYTF. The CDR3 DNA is TGTGCCTCCAGCAGAGCAGGAGTTGGCTACACCTTC.

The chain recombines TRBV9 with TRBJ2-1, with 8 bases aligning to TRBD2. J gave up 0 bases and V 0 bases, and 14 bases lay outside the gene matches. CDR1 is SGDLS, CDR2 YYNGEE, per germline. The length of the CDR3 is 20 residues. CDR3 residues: CASSVGVTASGSSSYNEQFF. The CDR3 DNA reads TGTGCCAGCAGCGTAGGGGTGACGGCTAGCGGGTCGAGCTCCTACAATGAGCAGTTCTTC.

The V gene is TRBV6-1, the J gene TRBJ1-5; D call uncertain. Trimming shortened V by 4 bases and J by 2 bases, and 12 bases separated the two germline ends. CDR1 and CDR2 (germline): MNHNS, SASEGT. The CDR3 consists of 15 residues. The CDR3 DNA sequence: TGTGCCAGCAGTGGCCCGGGGTTCGGCAATCAGCCCCAGCATTTT. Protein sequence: CASSGPGFGNQPQHF.

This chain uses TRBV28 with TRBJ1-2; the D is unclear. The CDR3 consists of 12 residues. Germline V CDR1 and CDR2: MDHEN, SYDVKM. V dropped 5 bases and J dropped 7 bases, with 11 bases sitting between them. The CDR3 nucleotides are TGTGCCAGCAGTCTTATCACGGGTGGCTACACCTTC. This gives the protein CASSLITGGYTF.

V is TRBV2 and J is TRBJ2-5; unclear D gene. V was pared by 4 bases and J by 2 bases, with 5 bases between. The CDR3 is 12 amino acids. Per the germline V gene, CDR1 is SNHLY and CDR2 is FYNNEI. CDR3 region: CASSGLQETQYF. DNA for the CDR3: TGTGCCAGCAGTGGGCTTCAAGAGACCCAGTACTTC.

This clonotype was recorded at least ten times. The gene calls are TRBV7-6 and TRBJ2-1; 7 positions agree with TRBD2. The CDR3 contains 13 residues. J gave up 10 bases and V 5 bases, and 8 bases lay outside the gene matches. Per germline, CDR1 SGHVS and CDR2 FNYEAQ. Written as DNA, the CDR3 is TGTGCCAGCAGCCCTAGCGGCACTGGAGAGCAGTTCTTC. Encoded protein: CASSPSGTGEQFF.

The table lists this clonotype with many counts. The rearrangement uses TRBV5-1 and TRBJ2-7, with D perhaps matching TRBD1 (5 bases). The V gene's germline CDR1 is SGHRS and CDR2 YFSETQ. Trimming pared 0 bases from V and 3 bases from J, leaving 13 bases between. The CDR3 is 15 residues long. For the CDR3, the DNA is TGCGCCAGCAGCTTGGGTGCAGGGCTATACTACGAGCAGTACTTC. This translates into CASSLGAGLYYEQYF.

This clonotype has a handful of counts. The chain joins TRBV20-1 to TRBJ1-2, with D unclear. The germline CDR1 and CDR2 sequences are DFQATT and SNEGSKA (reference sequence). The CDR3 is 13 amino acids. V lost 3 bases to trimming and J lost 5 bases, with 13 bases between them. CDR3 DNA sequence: TGCAGTGCTAGTCGGGGTGTCGGGTATGGCTACACCTTC. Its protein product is CSASRGVGYGYTF.

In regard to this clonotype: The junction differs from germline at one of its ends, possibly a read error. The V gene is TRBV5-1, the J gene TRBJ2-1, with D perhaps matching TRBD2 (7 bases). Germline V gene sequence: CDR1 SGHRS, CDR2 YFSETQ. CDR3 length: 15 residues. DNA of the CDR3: TGCGCCAACAGCTTGGGAGGGGGGGCATACAATGAGCAGTTCTTC. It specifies CANSLGGGAYNEQFF.

The CDR3 loop reads CASSLETNRHGYTF. For the CDR3, the DNA is TGCGCCAGCAGCCTCGAGACGAACAGGCATGGCTACACCTTC. V and J are TRBV5-1 and TRBJ1-2; a possible D gene is TRBD1 (5 bases). The CDR3 length is 14 residues. The V and J ends lost 4 bases and 6 bases respectively, with 16 bases between them. Per germline, CDR1 SGHRS and CDR2 YFSETQ.

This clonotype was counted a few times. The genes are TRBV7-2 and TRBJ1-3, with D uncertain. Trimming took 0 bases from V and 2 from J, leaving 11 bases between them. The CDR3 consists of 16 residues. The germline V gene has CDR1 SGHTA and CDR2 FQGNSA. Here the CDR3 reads CASSLATLLTGNTIYF. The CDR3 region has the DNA TGTGCCAGCAGCTTAGCTACGCTTTTGACTGGAAACACCATATATTTT.

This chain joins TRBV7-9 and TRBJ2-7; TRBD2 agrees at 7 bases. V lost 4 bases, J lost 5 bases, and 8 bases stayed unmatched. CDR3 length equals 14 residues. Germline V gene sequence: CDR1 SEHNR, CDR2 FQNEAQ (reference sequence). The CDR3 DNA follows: TGTGCCAGCAGCTCGTGGGGGGGTAGGAACGAGCAGTACTTC. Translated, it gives CASSSWGGRNEQYF.

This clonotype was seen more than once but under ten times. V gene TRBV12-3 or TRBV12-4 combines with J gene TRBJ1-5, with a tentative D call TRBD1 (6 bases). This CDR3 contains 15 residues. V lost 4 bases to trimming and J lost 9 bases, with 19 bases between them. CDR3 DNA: TGTGCCAGCAGTTCCTCGGACAGACAGAAAGGGCCCCAGCATTTT. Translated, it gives CASSSSDRQKGPQHF.

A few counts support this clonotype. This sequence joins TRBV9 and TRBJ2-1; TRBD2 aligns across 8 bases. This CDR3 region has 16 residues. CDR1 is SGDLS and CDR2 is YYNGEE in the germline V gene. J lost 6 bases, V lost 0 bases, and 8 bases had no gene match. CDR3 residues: CASSVAVAGGRNEQFF. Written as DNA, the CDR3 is TGTGCCAGCAGCGTAGCTGTGGCGGGAGGTCGCAATGAGCAGTTCTTC.

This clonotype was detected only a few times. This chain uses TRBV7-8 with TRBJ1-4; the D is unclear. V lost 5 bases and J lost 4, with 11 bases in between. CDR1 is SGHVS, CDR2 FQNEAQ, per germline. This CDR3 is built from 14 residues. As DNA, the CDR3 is TGTGCCAGCAGCCCGAGCTTGATTAATGAAAAACTGTTTTTT. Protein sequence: CASSPSLINEKLFF.

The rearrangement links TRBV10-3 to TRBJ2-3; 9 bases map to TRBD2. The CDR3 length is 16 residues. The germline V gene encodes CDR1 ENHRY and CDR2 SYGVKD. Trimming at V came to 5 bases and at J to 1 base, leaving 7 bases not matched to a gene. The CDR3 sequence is CAISPSGGPRTDTQYF. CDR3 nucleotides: TGTGCCATCAGTCCGAGCGGGGGGCCCCGCACAGATACGCAGTATTTT.

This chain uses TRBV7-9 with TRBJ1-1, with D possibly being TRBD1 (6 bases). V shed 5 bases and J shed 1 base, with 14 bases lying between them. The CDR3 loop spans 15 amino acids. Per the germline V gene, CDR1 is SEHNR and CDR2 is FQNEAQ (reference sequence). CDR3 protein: CASSRTLQGNTEAFF. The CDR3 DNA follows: TGTGCCAGCAGCCGAACCTTACAGGGGAACACTGAAGCTTTCTTT.

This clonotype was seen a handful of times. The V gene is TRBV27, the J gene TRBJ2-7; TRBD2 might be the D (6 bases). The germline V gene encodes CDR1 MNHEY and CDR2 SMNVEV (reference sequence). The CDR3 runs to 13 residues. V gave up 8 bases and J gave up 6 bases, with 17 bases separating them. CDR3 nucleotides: TGTGCCAGCGGATTGTTGGGGGGAGGCGAGCAGTACTTC. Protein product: CASGLLGGGEQYF.

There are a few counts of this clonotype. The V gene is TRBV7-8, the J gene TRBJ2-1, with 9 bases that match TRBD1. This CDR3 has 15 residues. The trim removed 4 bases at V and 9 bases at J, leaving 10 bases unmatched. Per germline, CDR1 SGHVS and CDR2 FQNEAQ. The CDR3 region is CASSSAGTGTLEQFF. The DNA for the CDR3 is TGTGCCAGCAGCTCGGCCGGGACAGGGACGCTTGAGCAGTTCTTC.

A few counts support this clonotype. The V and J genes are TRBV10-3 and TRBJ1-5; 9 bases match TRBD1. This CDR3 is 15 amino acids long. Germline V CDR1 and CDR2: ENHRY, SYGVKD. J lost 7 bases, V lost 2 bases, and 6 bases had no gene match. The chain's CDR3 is CAISEGTGKGQPQHF. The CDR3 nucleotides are TGTGCCATCAGTGAGGGGACAGGGAAAGGACAGCCCCAGCATTTT.

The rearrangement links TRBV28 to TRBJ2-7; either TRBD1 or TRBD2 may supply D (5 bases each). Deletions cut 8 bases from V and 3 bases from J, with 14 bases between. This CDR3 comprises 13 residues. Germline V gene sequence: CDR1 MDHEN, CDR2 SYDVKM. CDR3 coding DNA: TGTGCCAGCTCCCGGGACGGAATCTACGAGCAGTACTTC. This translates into CASSRDGIYEQYF.

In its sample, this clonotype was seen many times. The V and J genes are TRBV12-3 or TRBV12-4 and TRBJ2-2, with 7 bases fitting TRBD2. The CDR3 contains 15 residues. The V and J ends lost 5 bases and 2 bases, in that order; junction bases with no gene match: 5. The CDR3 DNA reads TGTGCCAGCAGTCCTGGACTAGGAAACACCGGGGAGCTGTTTTTT. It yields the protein CASSPGLGNTGELFF.

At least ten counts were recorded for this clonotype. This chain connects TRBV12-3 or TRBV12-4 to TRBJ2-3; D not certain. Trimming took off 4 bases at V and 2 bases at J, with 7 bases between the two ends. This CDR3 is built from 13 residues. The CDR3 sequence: CASSWWNTDTQYF. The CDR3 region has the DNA TGTGCCAGCAGTTGGTGGAACACAGATACGCAGTATTTT.

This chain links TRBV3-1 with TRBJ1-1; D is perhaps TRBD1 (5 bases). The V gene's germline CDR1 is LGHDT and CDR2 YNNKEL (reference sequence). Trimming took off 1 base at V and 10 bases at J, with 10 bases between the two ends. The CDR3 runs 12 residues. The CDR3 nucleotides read TGTGCCAGCAGCCAAGCAAGGGGCACAGCTTTCTTT. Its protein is CASSQARGTAFF.

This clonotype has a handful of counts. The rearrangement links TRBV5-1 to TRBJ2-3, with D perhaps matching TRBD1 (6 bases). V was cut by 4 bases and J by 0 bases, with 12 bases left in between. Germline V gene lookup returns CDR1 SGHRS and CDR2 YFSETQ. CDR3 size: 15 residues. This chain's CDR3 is CASSRGQTSTDTQYF. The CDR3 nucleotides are TGCGCCAGCAGCCGAGGACAGACTAGCACAGATACGCAGTATTTT.

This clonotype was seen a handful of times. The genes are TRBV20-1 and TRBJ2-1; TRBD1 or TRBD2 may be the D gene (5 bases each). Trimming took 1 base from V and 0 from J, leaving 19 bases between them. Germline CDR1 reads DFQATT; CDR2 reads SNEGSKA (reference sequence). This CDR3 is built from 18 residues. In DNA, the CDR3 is TGCAGTGCTAGAGGGGACCGGGTGGCGGCGAGCTCCTACAATGAGCAGTTCTTC. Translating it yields CSARGDRVAASSYNEQFF.